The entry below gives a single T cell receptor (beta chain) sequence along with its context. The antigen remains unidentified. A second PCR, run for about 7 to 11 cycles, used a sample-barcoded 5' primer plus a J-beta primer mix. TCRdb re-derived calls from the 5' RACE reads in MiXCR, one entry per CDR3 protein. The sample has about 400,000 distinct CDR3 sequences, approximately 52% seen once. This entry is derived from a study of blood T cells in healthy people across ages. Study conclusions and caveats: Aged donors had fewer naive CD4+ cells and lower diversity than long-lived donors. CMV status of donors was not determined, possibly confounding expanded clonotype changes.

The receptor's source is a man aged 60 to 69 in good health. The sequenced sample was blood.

Here the CDR3 DNA reads TGCAGCGTTCGGTTACAGCGCAATGAGCAGTACTTC. It encodes CSVRLQRNEQYF. The V gene is TRBV29-1, the J gene TRBJ2-7; D remains ambiguous. V lost 5 bases and J 7 bases, leaving 15 bases between the germline ends. Germline CDR1 and CDR2: SQVTM and ANQGSEA. The CDR3 covers 12 residues.